Listed below are T cell receptor beta chains from one sample, sequenced in a study of response to subunit inactivated influenza vaccine. One entry per CDR3 protein results from TCRdb running MiXCR on the RT-PCR reads. There are under 500,000 distinct CDR3 sequences in the sample; approximately 11% occur only once, and about 12% lies in the top ten. The sample consisted of PBMCs from blood, taken roughly 45 days after vaccination. The receptor source for this set is a man aged 50-59 years who received an inactivated influenza vaccine. CDR3s include the opening cysteine and the closing phenylalanine or tryptophan. The order of the fields is J gene, V gene, clone size, D gene, CDR3 protein, CDR3 DNA. A D gene is named only where the DNA matches it firmly. Some rows have no size entry. The others give once, few or many, or a class for an expanded clone.

TRBJ2-7 TRBV29-1 few TRBD2 CSVRGGAETYEQYF TGCAGCGTTAGGGGAGGGGCGGAGACCTACGAGCAGTACTTC
TRBJ2-6 TRBV6-1 many - CASSKRRGDGANVLTF TGTGCCAGCAGCAAAAGAAGGGGGGATGGGGCCAACGTCCTGACTTTC
TRBJ2-5 TRBV5-1 - - CASTVAKYQETQYF TGCGCCAGCACCGTTGCGAAGTACCAAGAGACCCAGTACTTC
TRBJ2-7 TRBV30 - - CAWSGGFYEQYF TGTGCCTGGAGTGGGGGATTCTACGAGCAGTACTTC
TRBJ2-7 TRBV12-3/TRBV12-4 many TRBD1 CASRRTGAYEQYF TGTGCCAGCAGGAGAACAGGGGCCTACGAGCAGTACTTC
TRBJ2-7 TRBV29-1 many TRBD2 CSVGGRGNEQYF TGCAGCGTTGGCGGGAGAGGTAACGAGCAGTACTTC
TRBJ1-1 TRBV7-2 - - CASSVTDNTEAFF TGTGCCAGCAGCGTGACAGACAACACTGAAGCTTTCTTT
TRBJ2-3 TRBV10-3 few - CAISERRFSTDTQYF TGTGCCATCAGTGAGAGAAGGTTTAGCACAGATACGCAGTATTTT
TRBJ2-5 TRBV7-8 many TRBD2 CASSLVPSGSVKETQYF TGTGCCAGCAGCTTAGTTCCTAGCGGGAGTGTGAAAGAGACCCAGTACTTC
TRBJ2-7 TRBV5-1 - TRBD1 CASSRVTGGVYEQYF TGCGCCAGCAGCCGTGTGACAGGGGGCGTATACGAGCAGTACTTC
TRBJ2-6 TRBV5-8 - - CASSSGWFISGANVLTF TGTGCCAGCAGCTCTGGATGGTTCATCTCTGGGGCCAACGTCCTGACTTTC
TRBJ2-1 TRBV4-1 few TRBD2 CASSQEVFGGSEQFF TGCGCCAGCAGCCAAGAGGTATTCGGGGGGAGTGAGCAGTTCTTC